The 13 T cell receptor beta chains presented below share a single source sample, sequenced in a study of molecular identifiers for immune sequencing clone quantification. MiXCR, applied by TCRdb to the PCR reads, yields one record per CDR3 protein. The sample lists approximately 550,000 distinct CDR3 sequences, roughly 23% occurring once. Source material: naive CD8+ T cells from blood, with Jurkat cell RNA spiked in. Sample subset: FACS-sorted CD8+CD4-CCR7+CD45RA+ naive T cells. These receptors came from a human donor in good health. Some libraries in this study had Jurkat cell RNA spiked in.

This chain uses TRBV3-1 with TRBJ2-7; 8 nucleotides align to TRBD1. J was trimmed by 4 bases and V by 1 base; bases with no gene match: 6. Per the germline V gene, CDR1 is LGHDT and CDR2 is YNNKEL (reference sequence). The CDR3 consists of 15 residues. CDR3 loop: CASSQVWTGWYEQYF. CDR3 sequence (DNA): TGTGCCAGCAGCCAAGTTTGGACAGGGTGGTACGAGCAGTACTTC.

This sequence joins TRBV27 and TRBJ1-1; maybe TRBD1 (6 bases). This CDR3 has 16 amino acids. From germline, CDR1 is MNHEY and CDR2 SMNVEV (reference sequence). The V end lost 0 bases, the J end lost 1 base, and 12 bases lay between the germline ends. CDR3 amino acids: CASSLSEGQPNTEAFF. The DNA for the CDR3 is TGTGCCAGCAGTTTATCGGAAGGACAGCCGAACACTGAAGCTTTCTTT.

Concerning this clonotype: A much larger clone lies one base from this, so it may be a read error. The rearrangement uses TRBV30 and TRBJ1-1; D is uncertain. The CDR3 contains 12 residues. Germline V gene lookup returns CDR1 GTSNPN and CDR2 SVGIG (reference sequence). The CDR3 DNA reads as TGTGCCTGGAGTGAAAAGAACACTGAAACTTTCTTT. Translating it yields CAWSEKNTETFF.

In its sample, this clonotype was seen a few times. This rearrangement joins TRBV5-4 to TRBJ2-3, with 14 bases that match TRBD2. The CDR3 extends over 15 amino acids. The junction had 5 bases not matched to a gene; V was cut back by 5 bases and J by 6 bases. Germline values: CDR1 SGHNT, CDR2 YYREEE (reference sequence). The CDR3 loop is CASRRGLAGVDTQYF. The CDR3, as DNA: TGTGCCAGCAGACGGGGACTAGCGGGAGTGGATACGCAGTATTTT. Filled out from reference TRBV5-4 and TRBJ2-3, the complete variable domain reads ETGVTQSPTHLIKTRGQQVTLRCSSQSGHNTVSWYQQALGQGPQFIFQYYREEENGRGNFPPRFSGLQFPNYSSELNVNALELDDSALYLCASRRGLAGVDTQYFGPGTRLTVL.

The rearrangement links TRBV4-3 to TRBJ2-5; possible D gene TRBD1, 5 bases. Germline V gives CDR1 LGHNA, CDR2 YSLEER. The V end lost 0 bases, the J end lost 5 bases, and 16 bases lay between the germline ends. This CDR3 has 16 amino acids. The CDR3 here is CASSQDFQGARETQYF. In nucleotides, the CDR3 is TGCGCCAGCAGCCAAGATTTCCAGGGCGCTAGGGAGACCCAGTACTTC.

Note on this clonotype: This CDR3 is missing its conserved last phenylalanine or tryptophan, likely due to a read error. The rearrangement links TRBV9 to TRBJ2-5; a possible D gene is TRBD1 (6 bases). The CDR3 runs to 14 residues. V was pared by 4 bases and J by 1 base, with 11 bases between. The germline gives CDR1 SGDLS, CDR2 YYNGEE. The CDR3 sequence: CASSTWDTQETQYL. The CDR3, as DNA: TGTGCCAGCAGCACGTGGGACACCCAAGAGACCCAGTACCTC.

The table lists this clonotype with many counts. In nucleotides, the CDR3 is TGTGCCAGCAGGGTGTCAGATACGCAGTATTTT. It specifies CASRVSDTQYF. This chain uses TRBV2 with TRBJ2-3; no definite D call. V gave up 6 bases and J gave up 4 bases, with 5 bases separating them. The length of the CDR3 is 11 residues. Per germline, CDR1 SNHLY and CDR2 FYNNEI. Full variable domain (outside the CDR3, taken from reference TRBV2 and TRBJ2-3): EPEVTQTPSHQVTQMGQEVILRCVPISNHLYFYWYRQILGQKVEFLVSFYNNEISEKSEIFDDQFSVERPDGSNFTLKIRSTKLEDSAMYFCASRVSDTQYFGPGTRLTVL.

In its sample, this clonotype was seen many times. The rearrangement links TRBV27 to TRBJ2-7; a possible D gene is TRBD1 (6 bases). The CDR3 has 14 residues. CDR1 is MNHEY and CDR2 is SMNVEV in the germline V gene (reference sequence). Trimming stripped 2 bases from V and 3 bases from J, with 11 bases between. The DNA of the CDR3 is TGTGCCAGCAGTTTAGACAGGAGCCACTACGAGCAGTACTTC. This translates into CASSLDRSHYEQYF.

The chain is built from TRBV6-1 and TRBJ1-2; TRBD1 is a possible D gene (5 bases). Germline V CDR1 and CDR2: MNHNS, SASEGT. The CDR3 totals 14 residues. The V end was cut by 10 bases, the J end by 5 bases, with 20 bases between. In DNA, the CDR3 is TGTGCCACCGACAGTTTCCAGGACGTTTATGGCTACACCTTC. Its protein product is CATDSFQDVYGYTF.

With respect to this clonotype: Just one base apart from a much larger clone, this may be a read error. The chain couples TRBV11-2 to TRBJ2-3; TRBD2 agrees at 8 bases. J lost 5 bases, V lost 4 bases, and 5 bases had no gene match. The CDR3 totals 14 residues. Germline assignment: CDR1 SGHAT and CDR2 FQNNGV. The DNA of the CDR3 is TGTGCCAGCAGCTCATCGAGCGGGGGAGATACGCAGTATTTT. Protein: CASSSSSGGDTQYF.

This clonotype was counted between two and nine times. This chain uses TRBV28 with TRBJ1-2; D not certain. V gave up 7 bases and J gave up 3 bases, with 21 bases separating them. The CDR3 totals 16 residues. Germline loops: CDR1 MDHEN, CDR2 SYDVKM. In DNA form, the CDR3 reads TGTGCCAGCACCCCAATGGTCCCGCAGGTACACTATGGCTACACCTTC. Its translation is CASTPMVPQVHYGYTF.

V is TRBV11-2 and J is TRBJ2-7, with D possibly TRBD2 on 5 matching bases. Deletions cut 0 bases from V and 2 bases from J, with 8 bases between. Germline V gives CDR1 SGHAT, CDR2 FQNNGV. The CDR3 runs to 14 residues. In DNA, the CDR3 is TGTGCCAGCAGCTTAGATGAGGGAGCCTACGAGCAGTACTTC. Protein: CASSLDEGAYEQYF.

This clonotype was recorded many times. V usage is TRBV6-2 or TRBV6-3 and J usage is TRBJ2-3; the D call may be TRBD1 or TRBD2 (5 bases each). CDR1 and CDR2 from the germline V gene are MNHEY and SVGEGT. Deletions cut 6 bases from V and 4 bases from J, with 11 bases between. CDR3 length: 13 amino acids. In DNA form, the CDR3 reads TGTGCCAGCAGGGGACCAAGCCCAGATACGCAGTATTTT. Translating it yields CASRGPSPDTQYF.